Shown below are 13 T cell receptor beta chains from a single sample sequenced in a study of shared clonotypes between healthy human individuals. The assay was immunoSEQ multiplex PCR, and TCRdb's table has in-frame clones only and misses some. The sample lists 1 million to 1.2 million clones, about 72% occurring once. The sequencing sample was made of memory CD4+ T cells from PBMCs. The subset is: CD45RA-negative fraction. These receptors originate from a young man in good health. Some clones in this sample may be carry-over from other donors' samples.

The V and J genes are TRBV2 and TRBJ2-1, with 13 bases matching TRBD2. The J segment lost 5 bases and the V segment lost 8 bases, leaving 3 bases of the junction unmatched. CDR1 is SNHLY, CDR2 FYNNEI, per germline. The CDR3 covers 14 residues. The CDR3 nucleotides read TGTGCCAGCCCCGGGACTAGCGGGGACAATGAGCAGTTCTTC. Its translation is CASPGTSGDNEQFF.

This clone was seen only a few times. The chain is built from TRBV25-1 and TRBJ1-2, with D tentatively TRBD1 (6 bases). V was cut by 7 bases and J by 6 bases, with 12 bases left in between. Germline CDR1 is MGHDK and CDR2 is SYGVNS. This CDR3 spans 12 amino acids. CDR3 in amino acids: CASTKDRDGYTF. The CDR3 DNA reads TGTGCCAGCACCAAGGACAGAGATGGCTACACCTTC.

CDR3 residues: CAISRGLSSGANVLTF. The DNA of the CDR3 is TGTGCCATCAGTAGGGGGCTTTCCTCTGGGGCCAACGTCCTGACTTTC. The chain carries TRBV10-3 and TRBJ2-6; 7 nucleotides line up with TRBD1. Germline V gene data show CDR1 as ENHRY and CDR2 as SYGVKD. The CDR3 spans 16 residues. After removal of 5 bases from V and 0 bases from J, the junction contained 4 bases not matched to a gene.

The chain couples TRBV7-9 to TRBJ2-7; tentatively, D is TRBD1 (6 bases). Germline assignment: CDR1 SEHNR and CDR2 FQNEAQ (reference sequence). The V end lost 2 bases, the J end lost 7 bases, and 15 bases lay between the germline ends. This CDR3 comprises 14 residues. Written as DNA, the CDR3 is TGTGCCAGCAGCTTAATGGCAGGGGAAGGGGAGCAGTACTTC. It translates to CASSLMAGEGEQYF.

The CDR3 DNA is TGTGCCAGCTCACAACAGCGTTCCTACAATGAGCAGTTCTTC. As protein: CASSQQRSYNEQFF. The gene calls are TRBV18 and TRBJ2-1; D gene uncertain. Deletions cut 4 bases from V and 1 base from J, with 8 bases between. Per germline, CDR1 KGHSH and CDR2 LQKENI. The CDR3 runs to 14 residues.

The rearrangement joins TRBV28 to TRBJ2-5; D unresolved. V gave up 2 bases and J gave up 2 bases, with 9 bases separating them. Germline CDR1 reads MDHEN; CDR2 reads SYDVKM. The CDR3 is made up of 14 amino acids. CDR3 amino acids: CASSLAAGQETQYF. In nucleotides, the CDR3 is TGTGCCAGCAGTTTAGCTGCCGGGCAAGAGACCCAGTACTTC.

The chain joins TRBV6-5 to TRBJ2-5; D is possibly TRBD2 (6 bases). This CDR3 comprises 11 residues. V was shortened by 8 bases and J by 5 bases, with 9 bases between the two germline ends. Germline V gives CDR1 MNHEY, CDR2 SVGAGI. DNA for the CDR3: TGTGCCAGCTATGGGAGGGAGACCCAGTACTTC. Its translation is CASYGRETQYF.

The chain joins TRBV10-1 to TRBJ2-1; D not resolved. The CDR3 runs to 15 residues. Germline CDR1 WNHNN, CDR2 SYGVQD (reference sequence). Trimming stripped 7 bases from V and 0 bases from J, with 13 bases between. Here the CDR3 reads CASTVTQNSYNEQFF. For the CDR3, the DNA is TGCGCCAGCACCGTCACTCAGAACTCCTACAATGAGCAGTTCTTC.

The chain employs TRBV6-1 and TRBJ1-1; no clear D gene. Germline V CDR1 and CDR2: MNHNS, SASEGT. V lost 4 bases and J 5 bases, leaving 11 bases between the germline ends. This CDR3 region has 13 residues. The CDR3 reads CASSVKGPTEAFF. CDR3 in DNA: TGTGCCAGCAGTGTAAAGGGCCCGACTGAAGCTTTCTTT.

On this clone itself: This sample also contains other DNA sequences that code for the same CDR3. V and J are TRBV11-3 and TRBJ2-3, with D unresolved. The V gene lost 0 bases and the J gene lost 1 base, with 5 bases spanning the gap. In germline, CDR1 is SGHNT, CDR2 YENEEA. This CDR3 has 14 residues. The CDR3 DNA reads TGTGCCAGCAGCTTAGATGGGGGCACAGATACGCAGTATTTT. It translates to CASSLDGGTDTQYF.

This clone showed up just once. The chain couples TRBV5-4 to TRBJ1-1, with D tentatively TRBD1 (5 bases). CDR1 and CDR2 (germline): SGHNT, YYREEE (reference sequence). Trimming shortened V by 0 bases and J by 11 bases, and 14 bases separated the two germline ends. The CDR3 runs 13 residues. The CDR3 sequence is CASSLDPGHEAFF. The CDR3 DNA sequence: TGTGCCAGCAGCTTGGATCCGGGGCATGAGGCTTTCTTT. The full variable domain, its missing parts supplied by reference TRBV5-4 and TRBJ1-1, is ETGVTQSPTHLIKTRGQQVTLRCSSQSGHNTVSWYQQALGQGPQFIFQYYREEENGRGNFPPRFSGLQFPNYSSELNVNALELDDSALYLCASSLDPGHEAFFGQGTRLTVV.

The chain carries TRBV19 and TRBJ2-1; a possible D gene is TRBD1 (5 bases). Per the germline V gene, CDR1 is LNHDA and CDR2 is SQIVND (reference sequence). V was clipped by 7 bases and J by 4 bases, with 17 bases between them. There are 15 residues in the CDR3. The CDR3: CASNQGYHPYNEQFF. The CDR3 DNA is TGTGCCAGTAATCAGGGTTATCACCCTTACAATGAGCAGTTCTTC.

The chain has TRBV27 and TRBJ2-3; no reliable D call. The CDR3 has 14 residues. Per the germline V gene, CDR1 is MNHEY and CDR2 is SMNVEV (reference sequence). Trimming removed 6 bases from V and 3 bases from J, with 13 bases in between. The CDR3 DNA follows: TGTGCCAGCAGCCCCGCGGCCTGGACAGATACGCAGTATTTT. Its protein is CASSPAAWTDTQYF.